The text below deals with one T cell receptor (beta chain). As yet, its antigen is unknown. Compared with germline, one end of the junction differs, possibly owing to a read error. This record comes from a study of T cell responses to AZD1222 COVID-19 vaccine. Profiled with immunoSEQ multiplex PCR; TCRdb holds only in-frame clones, not every one. The table lists around 66,000 clones, more than 75% of them singletons. Findings and caveats of the study: Compared with day 0, the breadth and depth of the Spike-specific TCR repertoire rose significantly after two doses of AZD1222. Vaccine-related CD4 TCRs covered spike, predominating at 160-218 and 743-854.

The TCR originated in an adult in good health. The sequencing here drew on peripheral blood, taken on day 0 of AZD1222 vaccination.

The CDR3 DNA reads TGCGCCAGCAGTGAGTCTTGGGGTTCGACAACCGGGGGCCGGTTT. This gives the protein CASSESWGSTTGGRF. V is TRBV10-2 and J is TRBJ2-3, with D perhaps being TRBD1 or TRBD2 (6 bases each). Germline V lookup: CDR1 WSHSY, CDR2 SAAADI. This CDR3 has 15 residues.